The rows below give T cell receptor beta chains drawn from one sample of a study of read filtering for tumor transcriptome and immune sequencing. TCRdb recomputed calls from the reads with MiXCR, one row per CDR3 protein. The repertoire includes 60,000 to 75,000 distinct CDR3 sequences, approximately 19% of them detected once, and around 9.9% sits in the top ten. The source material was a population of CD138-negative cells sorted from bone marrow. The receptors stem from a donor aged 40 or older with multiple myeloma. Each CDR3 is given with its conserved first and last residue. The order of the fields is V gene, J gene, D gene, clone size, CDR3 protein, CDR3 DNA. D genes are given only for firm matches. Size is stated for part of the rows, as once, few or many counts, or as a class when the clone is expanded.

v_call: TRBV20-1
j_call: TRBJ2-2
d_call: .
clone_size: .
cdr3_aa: CSGLSPENTGELFF
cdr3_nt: TGCAGTGGGTTATCCCCAGAGAACACCGGGGAGCTGTTTTTT

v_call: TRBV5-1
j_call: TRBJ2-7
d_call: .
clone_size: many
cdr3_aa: CASSFQGYEQYF
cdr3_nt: TGCGCCAGCAGCTTCCAGGGGTACGAGCAGTACTTC

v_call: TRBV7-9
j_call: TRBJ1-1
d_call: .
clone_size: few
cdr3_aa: CASSPRGEPGF
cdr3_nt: TGTGCCAGCAGCCCAAGGGGGGAGCCGGGCTTT

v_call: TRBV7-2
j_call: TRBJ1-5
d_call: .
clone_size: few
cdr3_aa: CASSSSDSSNQPQHF
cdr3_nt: TGTGCCAGCAGCTCCTCCGACAGTAGCAATCAGCCCCAGCATTTT

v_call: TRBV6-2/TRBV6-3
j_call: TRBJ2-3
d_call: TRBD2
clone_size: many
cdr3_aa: CASTRLAGGGDTQYF
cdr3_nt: TGTGCCAGCACGAGACTAGCGGGAGGGGGAGATACGCAGTATTTT

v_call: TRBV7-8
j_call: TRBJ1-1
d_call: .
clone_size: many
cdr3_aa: CASSPRERATEAFF
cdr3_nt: TGTGCCAGCAGCCCCCGGGAGCGGGCCACTGAAGCTTTCTTT

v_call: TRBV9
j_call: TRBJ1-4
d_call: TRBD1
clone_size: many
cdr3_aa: CASSARDRRNEKLFF
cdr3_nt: TGTGCCAGCAGCGCTCGGGACAGGAGAAATGAAAAACTGTTTTTT

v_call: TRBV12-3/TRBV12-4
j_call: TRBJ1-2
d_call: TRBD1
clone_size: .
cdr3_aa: CASSPDRDHGYTF
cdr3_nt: TGTGCCAGCAGCCCAGACAGGGACCATGGCTACACCTTC

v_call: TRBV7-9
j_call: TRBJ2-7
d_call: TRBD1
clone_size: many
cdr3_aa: CASSLARGHYEQYF
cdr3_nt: TGTGCCAGCAGCTTAGCCAGGGGGCATTACGAGCAGTACTTC

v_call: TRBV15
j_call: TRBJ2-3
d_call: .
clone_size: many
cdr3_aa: CATSRGWDLGTADTQYF
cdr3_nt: TGTGCCACCAGCAGGGGCTGGGACTTGGGGACAGCAGATACGCAGTATTTT

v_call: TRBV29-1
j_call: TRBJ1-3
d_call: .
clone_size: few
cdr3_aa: CSVSETSGNTIYF
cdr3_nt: TGCAGCGTTAGTGAAACCTCTGGAAACACCATATATTTT

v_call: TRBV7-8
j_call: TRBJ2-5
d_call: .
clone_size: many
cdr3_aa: CASTGEADQETQYF
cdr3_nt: TGTGCCAGCACCGGTGAGGCAGACCAAGAGACCCAGTACTTC

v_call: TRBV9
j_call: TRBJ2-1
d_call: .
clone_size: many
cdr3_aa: CASSVAEGGYEQFF
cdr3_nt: TGTGCCAGCAGCGTAGCTGAAGGGGGGTATGAGCAGTTCTTC

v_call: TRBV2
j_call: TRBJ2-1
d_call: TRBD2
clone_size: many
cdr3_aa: CAATSGRAGEQFF
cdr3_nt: TGTGCCGCCACTAGTGGGAGGGCCGGGGAGCAGTTCTTC

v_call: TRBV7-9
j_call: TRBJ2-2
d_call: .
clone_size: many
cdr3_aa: CASSAYRGADTGELFF
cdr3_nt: TGTGCCAGCAGCGCCTACCGGGGGGCAGATACCGGGGAGCTGTTTTTT

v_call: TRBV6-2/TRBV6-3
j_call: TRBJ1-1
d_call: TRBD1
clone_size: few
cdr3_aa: CASSYTLGGSENTEAFF
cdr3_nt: TGTGCCAGCAGTTACACTCTAGGGGGCTCGGAGAACACTGAAGCTTTCTTT

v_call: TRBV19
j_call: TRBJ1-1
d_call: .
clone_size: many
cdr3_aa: CASSIQGSTEAFF
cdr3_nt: TGTGCCAGTAGTATACAGGGTAGCACTGAAGCTTTCTTT